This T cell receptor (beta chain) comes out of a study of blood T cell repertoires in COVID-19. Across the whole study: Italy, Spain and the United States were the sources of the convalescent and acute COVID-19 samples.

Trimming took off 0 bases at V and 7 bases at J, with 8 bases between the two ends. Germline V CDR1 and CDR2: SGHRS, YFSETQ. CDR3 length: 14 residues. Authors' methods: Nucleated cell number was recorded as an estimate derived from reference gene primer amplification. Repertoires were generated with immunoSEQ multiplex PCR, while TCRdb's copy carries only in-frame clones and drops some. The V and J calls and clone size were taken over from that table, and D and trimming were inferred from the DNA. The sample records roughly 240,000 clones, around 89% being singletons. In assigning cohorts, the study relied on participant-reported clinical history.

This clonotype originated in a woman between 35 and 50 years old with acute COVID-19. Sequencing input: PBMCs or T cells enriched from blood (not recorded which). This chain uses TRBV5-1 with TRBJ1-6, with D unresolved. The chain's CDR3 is CASSLGASNSPLHF. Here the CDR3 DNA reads TGCGCCAGCAGCTTGGGGGCCTCAAATTCACCCCTCCACTTT.